The following is a T cell receptor (beta chain) sequence with its context. RNA was extracted with the RNeasy kit, and a quantity of roughly 0.5 to 1 ug was reverse transcribed using random hexamers. MiXCR, applied by TCRdb to the immunoSEQ multiplex PCR reads, yields one record per CDR3 protein. The table has about 190,000 distinct CDR3 sequences, approximately 95% seen once. V was pared by 3 bases and J by 4 bases, with 13 bases between. The CDR3 is 14 residues long. Germline assignment: CDR1 SGHNT and CDR2 YYREEE (reference sequence). These data originate in a study of CD8 T cells in Susac syndrome.

This chain links TRBV5-4 with TRBJ1-2; tentatively, D is TRBD1 (5 bases). The receptor was isolated from a human donor with Susac syndrome. Material for sequencing was CD8+ T cells from PBMCs. The CDR3 is CASSSEQGRYGYTF. Here the CDR3 DNA reads TGTGCCAGCAGCTCTGAGCAGGGTCGCTATGGCTACACCTTC.